This TCR beta chain was captured by sequencing in a study of blood T cell repertoires in COVID-19. Study at large: Specimens from acute and convalescent COVID-19 originated in the United States, Italy and Spain.

Sequenced by immunoSEQ multiplex PCR; TCRdb stores in-frame clones only, minus some. The sample yields around 310,000 clones, about 88% seen once. Germline V gene sequence: CDR1 LGHDT, CDR2 YNNKEL (reference sequence). J gave up 5 bases and V 6 bases, and 7 bases lay outside the gene matches. The CDR3 is 14 residues long. The sample consisted of peripheral blood. This chain connects TRBV3-1 (or the pseudogene TRBV3-2) to TRBJ1-1; TRBD1 matches 9 bases. The origin of this receptor is a woman aged 55-75 years with acute or convalescent COVID-19. CDR3 sequence reads: CASRLQGARTEAFF. DNA of the CDR3: TGTGCCAGCAGGCTACAGGGGGCGCGGACTGAAGCTTTCTTT.